Described below is a single T cell receptor beta chain sequence and its context. Its antigen is unknown. The input lacks base qualities; no much larger clone sits a single base away. This record belongs to a study of shared clonotypes between healthy human individuals (TCRdb year 2020). About the investigation overall: A couple of women and a few men aged 18 to 49 years were included in the cohort. The study deeply sequenced blood TCR repertoires of roughly five healthy adults to estimate repertoire size and the extent of clonotype sharing between individuals. To increase sequencing depth and limit assay-specific biases, different laboratories used diverse techniques to prepare libraries and sequence TCR repertoires. Per donor, leukapheresis produced somewhere between about 0.94 and 9 billion PBMCs.

The donors were healthy, HIV-negative adults who had no recently reported acute infections or vaccinations. Only Caucasian adults living in Nashville, Tennessee, USA were represented among the donors. In the unsorted samples, 90 million to 100 million PBMCs were counted, and genomic DNA was extracted using the QIAamp DNA Blood Mini kit. Blood was obtained by leukapheresis, after which PBMCs were separated by Ficoll-Histopaque density gradient centrifugation and cryopreserved in liquid nitrogen vapor phase. Using the deep immunoSEQ assay, TCR CDR3 regions were amplified from genomic DNA by multiplex PCR. Genomic DNA extracted from each cell subset was distributed evenly over all wells of several immunoSEQ 96-well plates, and each plate served as one replicate. For unsorted PBMC, around 300 ng genomic DNA, equal to about 29,000 T cell genomes, was loaded into each replicate PCR. Ten immunoSEQ deep assay plates were used to sequence unsorted PBMC genomic DNA. Purified libraries were measured with a Qubit 3.0 fluorometer, size-checked on a Bioanalyzer 2100, and measured again with the KAPA Library Quantification kit. Each immunoSEQ 96-well plate was sequenced on its own single-read 150-cycle Illumina NextSeq 550 flow cell. The authors' pipeline ran thus. Because the immunoSEQ output held only junctional sequences and lacked quality scores, the filtering could not match the filtering applied to full-length reads. Sequences were annotated with PyIR, a Python wrapper for IgBLAST v1.9, and V/J genes and CDR3 were assigned using IMGT germline references. Reads with weak V/J assignments (E-value above 1e-6), missing CDR3, stop codons, out-of-frame junctions, or ambiguous translated residues were removed. A V3J clonotype was defined by an identical inferred V gene, J gene, and CDR3 amino acid sequence. Percentage overlap between repertoires was computed as shared unique clonotypes divided by the size of the smaller repertoire. RTK rarefaction, the Chao1 estimator, and Recon v2.1 estimates of unobserved clonotypes were used to assess repertoire richness. In TCRdb, the immuneACCESS table is reduced to in-frame sequences with V and J assigned. These tables do not hold every clone; where another copy was compared, an unresolved V gene accounts for under half, and the others remain unexplained. The V and J calls and clone size are taken from that table; D and trimming were inferred from the DNA. The sample includes some 490,000 clones, with approximately 82% observed a single time. The ten largest clones take up approximately 12% of the sample.

What the study reported, not specific to this receptor: Only blood was sampled, and tissue TCR repertoires likely differ from those in blood. Because the study included only a small number of donors, the genetic and exposure-history diversity represented was limited. Pairwise subsampling indicated that sequencing depth was expected to affect the degree of clonotype sharing among donors.

The junction carries 13 bases between V and J, which are trimmed by 1 base and 15 bases respectively. The CDR3 starts with the cysteine, ends with the phenylalanine, and has 12 residues. Only the CDR3 region is kept as DNA, spanning 36 bases read in frame from base 1. Sequences SGHDN (CDR1) and FVKESK (CDR2) are obtained from the germline V gene. This TCR derives from a woman aged 40 to 50 in good health. Some clones in this sample may be carry-over from other donors' samples. Sequenced: PBMCs. This chain is built from TRBV14 and TRBJ2-1; the D gene is not confidently resolved. CDR3 sequence: CASSQGRIDLFF. The nucleotide sequence reads TGTGCCAGCAGCCAAGGAAGAATCGATCTGTTCTTC.